This T cell receptor (beta chain) was profiled in a study of T cell changes during pregnancy in multiple sclerosis. This CDR3 is 17 amino acids long. Trimming took 2 bases from V and 0 from J, leaving 14 bases between them. CDR1 is KGHSH, CDR2 LQKENI, per germline. Data came from immunoSEQ multiplex PCR; TCRdb stores just in-frame clones and leaves some out. The profile shows roughly 70,000 clones, over 85% of them singletons. This clonotype originated in a female donor with multiple sclerosis, enrolled in a pregnancy study. This chain joins TRBV18 and TRBJ2-1; maybe TRBD1 (7 bases). The source material was peripheral blood, sampled in the third trimester of pregnancy. The CDR3 nucleotides read TGTGCCAGCTCACCAAACGGGGGACAGAGCTCCTACAATGAGCAGTTCTTC. It is translated as CASSPNGGQSSYNEQFF.